This T cell receptor (beta chain) was found in a study of cytomegalovirus exposure and HLA in healthy donors. 13 Jbeta primers and 60 Vbeta primers were used for the PCR. The table came from immunoSEQ multiplex PCR; TCRdb's copy has only in-frame clones and leaves some out. The sample has some 96,000 clones; roughly 80% are singletons. Notes on the study in general: Later genetic work tied a missense DCLRE1C variant to beta-chain V and J trimming. According to a later analysis, most TCR beta chains associated with CMV appeared HLA-restricted.

With respect to this clone: Its specificity is unknown.

Trimming at V came to 6 bases and at J to 5 bases, leaving 6 bases not matched to a gene. This CDR3 is built from 13 residues. In germline, CDR1 is SQVTM, CDR2 ANQGSEA. The sequenced material came from PBMCs. The sequence was collected from a man in his forties in good health and CMV-seropositive. The chain couples TRBV29-1 to TRBJ1-4; 7 bases match TRBD1. The DNA of the CDR3 is TGCAGCGTGGCCGACAGGGTAAATGAAAAACTGTTTTTT. It translates to CSVADRVNEKLFF.